One sample yielded the 26 T cell receptor beta chains listed below, sequenced in a study of graft-versus-host responses after intestinal transplantation. Sequenced by immunoSEQ multiplex PCR; TCRdb stores in-frame clones only, minus some. Here the sample spans under 150,000 clones, over 85% being singletons. What these receptors recognize is not known. The source was unstimulated CD4+ T cells sorted from spleen or lymph node cells, collected before intestinal transplant. These receptors all stem from a human donor who received an intestinal transplant.

V usage is TRBV6-6 and J usage is TRBJ1-2; D gene unclear. Germline-derived CDR1 and CDR2 are MNHNY and SVGAGI (reference sequence). The V end lost 7 bases, the J end lost 4 bases, and 13 bases lay between the germline ends. This CDR3 spans 13 amino acids. CDR3 loop: CASNGGFSYGYTF. CDR3 in DNA: TGTGCCAGCAACGGAGGATTCTCCTATGGCTACACCTTC.

The J gene is TRBJ2-1, the V gene TRBV27, with D perhaps TRBD2 (6 bases). CDR1 is MNHEY and CDR2 is SMNVEV in the germline V gene (reference sequence). Trimming took off 0 bases at V and 4 bases at J, with 13 bases between the two ends. The CDR3 runs to 16 residues. Here the CDR3 reads CASSLSSWGGYNEQFF. DNA for the CDR3: TGTGCCAGCAGTTTATCATCTTGGGGAGGATACAATGAGCAGTTCTTC.

J is TRBJ2-5 and V is TRBV7-2; 14 bases match TRBD2. The trim removed 1 base at V and 4 bases at J, leaving 2 bases unmatched. The CDR3 totals 16 residues. Germline values: CDR1 SGHTA, CDR2 FQGNSA. CDR3 DNA: TGTGCCAGCAGCTTAGGCGGGACTAGCGGGAGAGAGACCCAGTACTTC. It is translated as CASSLGGTSGRETQYF. The complete variable domain, with remaining parts taken from reference TRBV7-2 and TRBJ2-5, reads GAGVSQSPSNKVTEKGKDVELRCDPISGHTALYWYRQSLGQGLEFLIYFQGNSAPDKSGLPSDRFSAERTGGSVSTLTIQRTQQEDSAVYLCASSLGGTSGRETQYFGPGTRLLVL.

The chain combines TRBV6-5 with TRBJ2-2; TRBD2 matches 8 bases. The germline V gene has CDR1 MNHEY and CDR2 SVGAGI. There are 16 residues in the CDR3. J lost 8 bases, V lost 4 bases, and 12 bases had no gene match. CDR3 sequence reads: CASSFDSGTEVGELFF. The CDR3 DNA is TGTGCCAGCAGTTTTGATAGCGGGACGGAGGTGGGGGAGCTGTTTTTT.

The J gene is TRBJ2-3, the V gene TRBV6-5; no definite D call. Trimming took off 4 bases at V and 4 bases at J, with 12 bases between the two ends. The CDR3 runs 14 residues. Germline CDR1 reads MNHEY; CDR2 reads SVGAGI. The CDR3 bases are TGTGCCAGCAGTTTCAGGCGGCCGGCAGATACGCAGTATTTT. Encoded protein: CASSFRRPADTQYF.

The chain employs TRBV4-1 and TRBJ2-3; 13 bases are shared with TRBD2. V trimming: 3 bases; J trimming: 10 bases; junction bases outside the gene matches: 10. Germline-derived CDR1 and CDR2 are MGHRA and YSYEKL. The length of the CDR3 is 16 residues. CDR3 protein: CASSQTLAGGPMAQYF. CDR3 DNA sequence: TGCGCCAGCAGCCAGACACTAGCGGGAGGGCCAATGGCGCAGTATTTT.

V and J are TRBV6-6 and TRBJ2-2; 8 nucleotides line up with TRBD2. Trimming at V came to 6 bases and at J to 7 bases, leaving 10 bases not matched to a gene. CDR1 is MNHNY, CDR2 SVGAGI, per germline (reference sequence). There are 15 residues in the CDR3. CDR3 coding DNA: TGTGCCAGCAGATCCATAGCGGGATTGATCGGGGAGCTGTTTTTT. This codes for CASRSIAGLIGELFF.

This chain joins TRBV18 and TRBJ1-2; D possibly corresponds to TRBD1 (5 bases). This CDR3 is built from 15 residues. V lost 3 bases, J lost 5 bases, and 16 bases lay in between. Germline V lookup: CDR1 KGHSH, CDR2 LQKENI. CDR3: CASSPSGSRDYGYTF. Written as DNA, the CDR3 is TGTGCCAGCTCACCTTCGGGGAGCAGGGATTATGGCTACACCTTC.

The V gene is TRBV7-3, the J gene TRBJ2-7; D perhaps matches TRBD2 (6 bases). The V gene's germline CDR1 is SGHTA and CDR2 FQGTGA. The ends were cut back, 2 bases at V and 7 bases at J, with 18 bases in the middle. The CDR3 is 15 residues long. The CDR3 loop reads CASSLGPSAREEQYF. The CDR3 coding sequence is TGTGCCAGCAGCTTAGGCCCTAGCGCCAGGGAAGAGCAGTACTTC.

This chain uses TRBV27 with TRBJ2-3, with D perhaps TRBD2 (6 bases). This CDR3 contains 15 residues. Trimming removed 5 bases at V and 6 bases at J, with 18 bases between. CDR1 and CDR2 from the germline V gene are MNHEY and SMNVEV (reference sequence). The CDR3 spells CASSPGPPREDTQYF. For the CDR3, the DNA is TGTGCCAGCAGTCCTGGACCACCCCGGGAGGATACGCAGTATTTT.

This clone appeared once. This chain connects TRBV2 to TRBJ1-5, with TRBD1 as a possible D gene (6 bases). The CDR3 has 12 amino acids. Trimming removed 4 bases at V and 7 bases at J, with 8 bases between. Germline CDR1 is SNHLY and CDR2 is FYNNEI. The CDR3 sequence is CASSAGGQPQHF. Here the CDR3 DNA reads TGTGCCAGCAGTGCTGGGGGCCAGCCCCAGCATTTT.

The chain is built from TRBV27 and TRBJ2-7; D tentatively reads TRBD1 or TRBD2 (5 bases each). Germline CDR1 MNHEY, CDR2 SMNVEV (reference sequence). This CDR3 has 15 amino acids. The ends were cut back, 5 bases at V and 2 bases at J, with 16 bases in the middle. The CDR3 DNA follows: TGTGCCAGCAGTCTCTCGGGACGGCTGGCCTACGAGCAGTACTTC. Its protein product is CASSLSGRLAYEQYF.

Remarks on this clone: Other DNA sequences in the same sample also yield this CDR3. This chain links TRBV5-1 with TRBJ2-7; no firm D call. The germline V gene has CDR1 SGHRS and CDR2 YFSETQ. CDR3 length equals 17 residues. Trimming cost V 4 bases and J 4 bases, with 24 bases left between them. CDR3 bases: TGCGCCAGCAGCCTATCGCCCGATCCGATTTACCCTTACGAGCAGTACTTC. Amino acids: CASSLSPDPIYPYEQYF.

J is TRBJ2-2 and V is TRBV9; TRBD2 agrees at 10 bases. Unmatched junction bases numbered 2, after V lost 2 bases and J lost 1 base. Germline V gene data show CDR1 as SGDLS and CDR2 as YYNGEE. The CDR3 sequence is 16 residues long. The CDR3 sequence: CASSVKREGNTGELFF. In DNA form, the CDR3 reads TGTGCCAGCAGCGTGAAGCGGGAGGGGAACACCGGGGAGCTGTTTTTT.

This chain connects TRBV7-2 to TRBJ2-1; 10 bases map to TRBD2. CDR3 size: 16 residues. The J segment lost 5 bases and the V segment lost 2 bases, leaving 6 bases of the junction unmatched. Germline V gene sequence: CDR1 SGHTA, CDR2 FQGNSA. CDR3: CASSLLGTSVNNEQFF. The CDR3 coding sequence is TGTGCCAGCAGCTTATTGGGGACTAGCGTCAACAATGAGCAGTTCTTC.

This clone showed up just a few times. This chain connects TRBV5-6 to TRBJ2-7, with TRBD1 as a possible D gene (5 bases). This CDR3 spans 13 amino acids. Trimming took 1 base from V and 0 from J, leaving 5 bases between them. The germline V gene encodes CDR1 SGHDT and CDR2 YYEEEE. The DNA for the CDR3 is TGTGCCAGCAGCTTGACAGGCTCCTACGAGCAGTACTTC. Translation: CASSLTGSYEQYF.

This clone was observed a single time. This chain joins TRBV7-8 and TRBJ1-2; D is unresolved. Trimming removed 5 bases at V and 0 bases at J, with 13 bases between. This CDR3 spans 15 amino acids. CDR1 is SGHVS, CDR2 FQNEAQ, per germline. The CDR3: CASSPGGLANYGYTF. The CDR3 coding sequence is TGTGCCAGCAGCCCGGGAGGATTAGCTAACTATGGCTACACCTTC.

The V gene is TRBV6-5, the J gene TRBJ2-4, with 8 bases fitting TRBD1. Per germline, CDR1 MNHEY and CDR2 SVGAGI. This CDR3 contains 16 residues. Unmatched junction bases numbered 8, after V lost 0 bases and J lost 7 bases. The CDR3 DNA reads as TGTGCCAGCAGTTACTCGATTTCAGGGGGCTTGAACATTCAGTACTTC. It is translated as CASSYSISGGLNIQYF.

The chain couples TRBV6-1 to TRBJ1-2; 8 positions match TRBD1. The CDR3 runs 14 residues. Looked up from germline, CDR1 is MNHNS and CDR2 is SASEGT. V lost 9 bases and J lost 4; bases outside the gene matches: 10. Here the CDR3 DNA reads TGTGCCAGTAGCAGGGGGCAGGGAAGCTATGGCTACACCTTC. It yields the protein CASSRGQGSYGYTF.

The V call is TRBV27, the J call TRBJ2-1; possible D gene TRBD2, 5 bases. Germline V CDR1 and CDR2: MNHEY, SMNVEV (reference sequence). The CDR3 covers 17 residues. The V and J ends lost 0 bases and 9 bases respectively, with 21 bases between them. The CDR3 spells CASSLSVGGRQVGEQFF. The CDR3 DNA reads TGTGCCAGCAGTTTATCGGTCGGCGGGCGTCAAGTGGGTGAGCAGTTCTTC.

On this clone itself: One end of the junction varies from germline; a read error may be responsible. Other DNA sequences in the same sample also yield this CDR3. V is TRBV18 and J is TRBJ2-7, with a tentative D call TRBD2 (6 bases). The CDR3 totals 17 residues. Germline-derived CDR1 and CDR2 are KGHSH and LQKENI. CDR3 DNA sequence: TGTGCCAGTTCACCGCCGACGCCGGGGGTTCAGGCCTACGAGCAGTACTTC. Translation: CASSPPTPGVQAYEQYF. The entire variable domain, with the rest obtained from reference TRBV18 and TRBJ2-7, is as follows: NAGVMQNPRHLVRRRGQEARLRCSPMKGHSHVYWYRQLPEEGLKFMVYLQKENIIDESGMPKERFSAEFPKEGPSILRIQQVVRGDSAAYFCASSPPTPGVQAYEQYFGPGTRLTVT.

The chain combines TRBV7-8 with TRBJ2-3; possibly TRBD1 for D (5 bases). V shed 2 bases and J shed 3 bases, with 12 bases lying between them. Germline-derived CDR1 and CDR2 are SGHVS and FQNEAQ. The CDR3 spans 15 residues. CDR3 sequence: CASSLKVAGTDTQYF. The CDR3, as DNA: TGTGCCAGCAGCTTAAAAGTCGCAGGGACAGATACGCAGTATTTT.

The J gene is TRBJ1-2, the V gene TRBV5-1; no reliable D call. Germline V CDR1 and CDR2: SGHRS, YFSETQ. V gave up 6 bases and J gave up 1 base, with 10 bases separating them. The CDR3 totals 13 residues. The CDR3 region is CASNPGLNYGYTF. CDR3 sequence (DNA): TGCGCCAGCAACCCGGGCCTTAACTATGGCTACACCTTC.

This chain uses TRBV6-5 with TRBJ1-4; possible D gene TRBD1, 5 bases. CDR1 is MNHEY, CDR2 SVGAGI, per germline. Between the trimmed V and J ends, which lost 5 bases and 16 bases, there was a span of 17 bases. This CDR3 contains 12 residues. The CDR3, as DNA: TGTGCCAGCAGTGAAGCTTGGGGCGCACCGTTTTTT. It is translated as CASSEAWGAPFF.

V is TRBV7-9 and J is TRBJ2-1, with D unclear. V was clipped by 3 bases and J by 3 bases, with 9 bases between them. The length of the CDR3 is 14 residues. Germline CDR1 is SEHNR and CDR2 is FQNEAQ (reference sequence). CDR3 region: CASSFREIYNEQFF. The CDR3 bases are TGTGCCAGCAGCTTTAGGGAAATCTACAATGAGCAGTTCTTC.

The chain recombines TRBV30 with TRBJ1-1, with 7 bases identical to TRBD1. Germline V gene sequence: CDR1 GTSNPN, CDR2 SVGIG (reference sequence). Germline trimming cut 3 bases from V and 3 bases from J; bases unmatched to any gene: 10. The CDR3 runs to 15 residues. The CDR3 DNA reads TGTGCCTGGAGCGCTGTAACAGGGGCTTACACTGAAGCTTTCTTT. Residues: CAWSAVTGAYTEAFF.